This is a list of T cell receptor beta chains from one sample in a study of T cell repertoires in cytomegalovirus infection. The antigens for these receptors are not known. Each CDR3 protein gets one entry after TCRdb re-called the reads with MiXCR. The sample has roughly 130,000 distinct CDR3 sequences, 24% seen once. The specimen sequenced was PBMCs, sequenced either directly or after in vitro stimulation (not recorded which). The receptors shown here come from a human donor in good health (CMV status not recorded). Some clones in this sample may be carry-over from other donors' samples. CDR3s include the opening cysteine and the closing phenylalanine or tryptophan. Each record gives: V gene, J gene, CDR3 protein.

v_gene: TRBV2
j_gene: TRBJ1-2
CDR3aa: CASSPRQGSHYGYTF

v_gene: TRBV15
j_gene: TRBJ2-1
CDR3aa: CATSTHRGEVGLGNEQFF

v_gene: TRBV12-3/TRBV12-4
j_gene: TRBJ1-1
CDR3aa: CASQLWHEAFF

v_gene: TRBV13
j_gene: TRBJ2-1
CDR3aa: CASSSQSNEQFF

v_gene: TRBV20-1
j_gene: TRBJ2-5
CDR3aa: CSASRGQGAETQYF

v_gene: TRBV7-8
j_gene: TRBJ1-1
CDR3aa: CASSSGGMQAHTEAFF

v_gene: TRBV12-3/TRBV12-4
j_gene: TRBJ1-5
CDR3aa: CASSLRTGLGPQHF

v_gene: TRBV10-3
j_gene: TRBJ2-5
CDR3aa: CAISRNGGQETQYF

v_gene: TRBV5-1
j_gene: TRBJ2-5
CDR3aa: CASSTGTAVETQYF

v_gene: TRBV12-3/TRBV12-4
j_gene: TRBJ2-1
CDR3aa: CASSFWTSDNEQFF

v_gene: TRBV7-2
j_gene: TRBJ1-4
CDR3aa: CASGGAVGYEKLFF

v_gene: TRBV7-2
j_gene: TRBJ1-2
CDR3aa: CASSLDVLGGYTF

v_gene: TRBV4-3
j_gene: TRBJ2-1
CDR3aa: CASSQEGDRYNEQFF

v_gene: TRBV5-6
j_gene: TRBJ2-3
CDR3aa: CASSLGYSHSSTDTQYF

v_gene: TRBV9
j_gene: TRBJ2-6
CDR3aa: CASDRSSGANVLTF

v_gene: TRBV12-3/TRBV12-4
j_gene: TRBJ2-7
CDR3aa: CASSAWTGTASDEQYF

v_gene: TRBV19
j_gene: TRBJ2-1
CDR3aa: CASSIQSSYNEQFF

v_gene: TRBV11-3
j_gene: TRBJ2-5
CDR3aa: CASSYEIGQPQETQYF

v_gene: TRBV5-6
j_gene: TRBJ1-5
CDR3aa: CASSLLQGRQPQHF

v_gene: TRBV19
j_gene: TRBJ1-1
CDR3aa: CASSIDRVSEAFF

v_gene: TRBV5-6
j_gene: TRBJ2-3
CDR3aa: CASSLGVRNTDTQYF

v_gene: TRBV18
j_gene: TRBJ2-1
CDR3aa: CASSPPREKRDEQFF

v_gene: TRBV29-1
j_gene: TRBJ1-1
CDR3aa: CSVAFTGFVSEAFF

v_gene: TRBV20-1
j_gene: TRBJ2-5
CDR3aa: CSAAPIGTSDTYAGTQYF

v_gene: TRBV6-4
j_gene: TRBJ2-1
CDR3aa: CASSDSSGSYNEQFF

v_gene: TRBV6-5
j_gene: TRBJ2-1
CDR3aa: CASNLRGVASYNEQFF

v_gene: TRBV5-5
j_gene: TRBJ1-2
CDR3aa: CASSLGQGFYGYTF

v_gene: TRBV6-2/TRBV6-3
j_gene: TRBJ2-1
CDR3aa: CATTSTRQYNEQFF

v_gene: TRBV7-8
j_gene: TRBJ2-5
CDR3aa: CASSTDRETQYF

v_gene: TRBV7-9
j_gene: TRBJ2-5
CDR3aa: CASSSRGPETQYF

v_gene: TRBV19
j_gene: TRBJ1-6
CDR3aa: CASSTNRDLINSPLHF